The 32 T cell receptor beta chains below were found in one sample sequenced in a study of a mutant IDH1 vaccine in newly diagnosed glioma. The time point denotes: baseline, week 1 (first vaccination visit). Treatment denoted: pre-vaccination baseline after standard-of-care therapy. TCRdb keeps only in-frame clones here, not all; method: immunoSEQ multiplex PCR. The sample yields around 99,000 clones, around three quarters seen once. Here the sequenced sample was PBMCs, taken from a glioma patient treated with radiotherapy, temozolomide or both. The receptors here all came from a man between 40 and 49 years old with glioma.

This chain connects TRBV19 to TRBJ2-7, with 10 bases that match TRBD2. This CDR3 spans 12 amino acids. V shed 10 bases and J 2 bases; nucleotides not matched to a gene: 2. Germline lookup yields CDR1 LNHDA and CDR2 SQIVND (reference sequence). The DNA of the CDR3 is TGTGCCACTCTAGCGGGGGCCTACGAGCAGTACTTC. Encoded protein: CATLAGAYEQYF.

This chain connects TRBV5-1 to TRBJ2-5; TRBD2 matches at 14 bases. The J call may be wrong; the DNA end is better matched by TRBJ2-7. Germline assignment: CDR1 SGHRS and CDR2 YFSETQ. CDR3 length: 15 residues. The CDR3, as DNA: TGCGCCAGCAGCGAGGGGACTAGCGGGAGCTACGAGCAGTACTTC. The encoded protein is CASSEGTSGSYEQYF.

The V and J genes are TRBV7-2 and TRBJ2-5, with 7 nucleotides matching TRBD1. The V gene end was trimmed by 5 bases and the J gene end by 1 base; junction bases not matched to a gene: 7. This CDR3 has 15 amino acids. Germline-derived CDR1 and CDR2 are SGHTA and FQGNSA. The CDR3 loop is CASSVPWDSQETQYF. In DNA, the CDR3 is TGTGCCAGCAGCGTCCCGTGGGACAGCCAAGAGACCCAGTACTTC.

This sequence joins TRBV9 and TRBJ2-7; D unclear. The CDR3 is 15 amino acids. V lost 2 bases to trimming and J lost 2 bases, with 14 bases between them. Germline V gene data show CDR1 as SGDLS and CDR2 as YYNGEE. The CDR3 loop is CASSVEDAGTYEQYF. The CDR3 bases are TGTGCCAGCAGCGTCGAAGACGCAGGAACCTACGAGCAGTACTTC.

CDR3 sequence: CASSSTGPGFKEQYF. The CDR3 DNA reads as TGTGCCAGCAGCTCGACAGGGCCTGGATTTAAAGAGCAGTACTTC. The V gene is TRBV7-1, the J gene TRBJ2-7, with 7 bases aligning to TRBD1. TRBV7-1 falls under the ORF class, with uncertain function. CDR3 size: 15 residues. The V gene end was trimmed by 3 bases and the J gene end by 7 bases; junction bases not matched to a gene: 12.

The genes are TRBV10-3 and TRBJ1-1; D is uncertain. Germline CDR1 reads ENHRY; CDR2 reads SYGVKD. The CDR3 has 16 amino acids. Trimming removed 2 bases from V and 0 bases from J, with 13 bases in between. CDR3 residues: CAISELGITLNTEAFF. Here the CDR3 DNA reads TGTGCCATCAGTGAGCTAGGGATAACACTGAACACTGAAGCTTTCTTT.

In regard to this clone: The junction departs from germline at one end; a sequencing error may be responsible. The rearrangement joins TRBV7-9 to TRBJ1-4; D ambiguous. The CDR3 extends over 17 amino acids. CDR1 is SEHNR and CDR2 is FQNEAQ in the germline V gene (reference sequence). The CDR3: CASSQEGRHTTNEKLFF. The DNA of the CDR3 is TGCGCCAGCAGCCAAGAAGGGAGACACACAACTAATGAAAAACTGTTTTTT.

CDR3 DNA: TGCGCCAGCAGCCAACTGCTAGCGGGGGACGACGAGCAGTACTTC. This translates into CASSQLLAGDDEQYF. J is TRBJ2-7 and V is TRBV5-1; TRBD2 matches 10 bases. Germline V gene lookup returns CDR1 SGHRS and CDR2 YFSETQ. The V and J ends lost 4 bases and 5 bases, in that order; junction bases with no gene match: 9. The CDR3 runs 15 residues.

The CDR3 here is CASSLWTGGHGYTF. CDR3 DNA: TGTGCCAGCAGCCTATGGACAGGGGGTCATGGCTACACCTTC. This sequence joins TRBV11-2 and TRBJ1-2, with 10 bases matching TRBD1. Trimming took 5 bases from V and 6 from J; bases not matched to a gene: 6. The CDR3 has 14 amino acids. Germline V gene lookup returns CDR1 SGHAT and CDR2 FQNNGV.

This chain uses TRBV4-2 with TRBJ2-3; 10 bases are shared with TRBD2. V shed 0 bases, J shed 7 bases, and the junction held 7 bases outside the gene matches. Germline CDR1 and CDR2: LGHNA and YNFKEQ. The CDR3 is 16 amino acids. The CDR3 nucleotides are TGTGCCAGCAGCCAAGAGGCTAGCGGGGGCCGACATACGCAGTATTTT. It translates to CASSQEASGGRHTQYF.

This chain joins TRBV6-7 and TRBJ2-3; 10 bases are a match to TRBD1. TRBV6-7 is identified as an open reading frame with a role that is uncertain. Trimming took 5 bases from V and 3 from J; bases not matched to a gene: 14. The CDR3 length is 18 residues. CDR3 in DNA: TGTGCCAGCAGTCGAGACACCGGGACAGGGGTATGTACAGATACGCAGTATTTT. Translating gives CASSRDTGTGVCTDTQYF.

This chain uses TRBV11-2 with TRBJ1-4; tentative D call: TRBD1 (5 bases). CDR1 is SGHAT and CDR2 is FQNNGV in the germline V gene. Trimming shortened V by 5 bases and J by 5 bases, and 12 bases separated the two germline ends. This CDR3 region has 14 residues. The CDR3 nucleotides are TGTGCCAGCAGCCCGGGACCGCTAAATGAAAAACTGTTTTTT. Protein: CASSPGPLNEKLFF.

This chain joins TRBV2 and TRBJ1-3; D gene uncertain. Germline-derived CDR1 and CDR2 are SNHLY and FYNNEI. V lost 0 bases, J lost 0 bases, and 12 bases lay in between. The CDR3 is 17 amino acids. The chain's CDR3 is CASSEALSVSSGNTIYF. The CDR3 nucleotides read TGTGCCAGCAGTGAAGCGCTGAGTGTAAGCTCTGGAAACACCATATATTTT.

The J gene is TRBJ1-5, the V gene TRBV5-1; no clear D gene. Between the trimmed V and J ends, which lost 2 bases and 7 bases, there was a span of 16 bases. The CDR3 is 15 residues long. CDR1 and CDR2 from the germline V gene are SGHRS and YFSETQ. The CDR3 here is CASSFRPPPRQPQHF. CDR3 nucleotides: TGCGCCAGCAGCTTTCGGCCCCCCCCGCGGCAGCCCCAGCATTTT. The complete variable domain, with remaining parts taken from reference TRBV5-1 and TRBJ1-5, reads KAGVTQTPRYLIKTRGQQVTLSCSPISGHRSVSWYQQTPGQGLQFLFEYFSETQRNKGNFPGRFSGRQFSNSRSEMNVSTLELGDSALYLCASSFRPPPRQPQHFGDGTRLSIL.

V usage is TRBV30 and J usage is TRBJ2-2; 10 nucleotides match TRBD1. V lost 0 bases and J lost 7; bases outside the gene matches: 2. The germline gives CDR1 GTSNPN, CDR2 SVGIG (reference sequence). CDR3 size: 14 residues. In DNA form, the CDR3 reads TGTGCCTGGAGTGTGGGACAGGGGAACGGGGAGCTGTTTTTT. It encodes CAWSVGQGNGELFF.

This clone was picked up one time. The gene calls are TRBV10-3 and TRBJ2-5; D gene unclear. Trimming shortened V by 3 bases and J by 2 bases, and 7 bases separated the two germline ends. Germline assignment: CDR1 ENHRY and CDR2 SYGVKD. CDR3 length equals 13 residues. In DNA, the CDR3 is TGTGCCATCAGTGATTCGAGGCAAGAGACCCAGTACTTC. Its protein product is CAISDSRQETQYF.

This clone was recorded a few times. This rearrangement joins TRBV10-1 to TRBJ2-5, with D perhaps being TRBD1 or TRBD2 (5 bases each). The germline V gene has CDR1 WNHNN and CDR2 SYGVQD (reference sequence). The CDR3 runs to 13 residues. Trimming took off 6 bases at V and 5 bases at J, with 13 bases between the two ends. The CDR3, as DNA: TGCGCCAGCAGCACCGGGGCTGAGGAGACCCAGTACTTC. Its protein product is CASSTGAEETQYF.

This chain connects TRBV19 to TRBJ2-2, with 8 bases fitting TRBD2. Germline CDR1 is LNHDA and CDR2 is SQIVND (reference sequence). This CDR3 is 16 amino acids long. V dropped 1 base and J dropped 2; count of bases not matched to a gene: 3. The CDR3 is CASSIGAGANTGELFF. CDR3 sequence (DNA): TGTGCCAGTAGTATAGGAGCGGGGGCCAACACCGGGGAGCTGTTTTTT.

V usage is TRBV7-2 and J usage is TRBJ2-1, with TRBD2 as a possible D gene (5 bases). The ends were cut back, 0 bases at V and 0 bases at J, with 15 bases in the middle. CDR1 SGHTA and CDR2 FQGNSA come from the germline V gene. There are 18 residues in the CDR3. The CDR3 sequence: CASSLAIGGRPSYNEQFF. DNA of the CDR3: TGTGCCAGCAGCTTAGCCATTGGAGGACGGCCCTCCTACAATGAGCAGTTCTTC.

V is TRBV19 and J is TRBJ1-6; possible D gene TRBD1, 5 bases. CDR1 is LNHDA, CDR2 SQIVND, per germline (reference sequence). The CDR3 is made up of 17 amino acids. V was clipped by 10 bases and J by 7 bases, with 26 bases between them. CDR3 DNA sequence: TGTGCCACCGCCCCGGACACCGCGCGAGGGTGGAATTCACCCCTCCACTTT. Residues: CATAPDTARGWNSPLHF.

In this sample, this clone turned up once. CDR3 in DNA: TGTGCCACCGAGCTGCAGGGCTACACCTTC. This codes for CATELQGYTF. The chain has TRBV6-1 and TRBJ1-2; D is unclear. Looked up from germline, CDR1 is MNHNS and CDR2 is SASEGT. This CDR3 contains 10 residues. Deletions cut 10 bases from V and 8 bases from J, with 11 bases between.

The V gene is TRBV7-2, the J gene TRBJ2-3; 12 nucleotides line up with TRBD2. The CDR3 contains 16 residues. The junction had 4 bases not matched to a gene; V was cut back by 5 bases and J by 1 base. Germline V gene lookup returns CDR1 SGHTA and CDR2 FQGNSA. As DNA, the CDR3 is TGTGCCAGCAGCCTCAGACTAGCGGGGGGCACAGATACGCAGTATTTT. Translated, it gives CASSLRLAGGTDTQYF.

The genes are TRBV4-2 and TRBJ2-7; 10 bases line up with TRBD1. This CDR3 region has 15 residues. Germline-derived CDR1 and CDR2 are LGHNA and YNFKEQ. V was clipped by 1 base and J by 5 bases; unmatched bases: 5. CDR3 sequence: CASSQGDRGFNEQYF. The CDR3 DNA reads TGTGCCAGCAGCCAAGGGGACAGGGGCTTCAACGAGCAGTACTTC.

V usage is TRBV27 and J usage is TRBJ1-5; D remains ambiguous. The germline gives CDR1 MNHEY, CDR2 SMNVEV (reference sequence). The CDR3 spans 14 residues. Trimming pared 2 bases from V and 5 bases from J, leaving 10 bases between. The CDR3 DNA follows: TGTGCCAGCAGTTTAATTGGGAGGGATCAGCCCCAGCATTTT. It specifies CASSLIGRDQPQHF.

The CDR3 DNA follows: TGTGCCAGCAGCGACGGGTCCACAGATACGCAGTATTTT. It codes for CASSDGSTDTQYF. The V gene is TRBV7-3, the J gene TRBJ2-3; D ambiguous. The CDR3 extends over 13 amino acids. Germline loops: CDR1 SGHTA, CDR2 FQGTGA. V lost 5 bases to trimming and J lost 2 bases, with 8 bases between them.

The chain uses TRBV4-3 and TRBJ2-7; D might be TRBD1 or TRBD2, each matching 6 bases. V was clipped by 4 bases and J by 6 bases, with 19 bases between them. This CDR3 has 15 residues. Germline-derived CDR1 and CDR2 are LGHNA and YSLEER. CDR3 sequence (DNA): TGCGCCAGCAGCCGAAACCACAGGGTGGGAGGCGAGCAGTACTTC. Translated: CASSRNHRVGGEQYF.

By frequency in the sample, this clone is medium-sized (0.01 to 0.1%). The chain recombines TRBV19 with TRBJ1-1; perhaps TRBD1 as D (5 bases). This CDR3 has 14 residues. Trimming removed 8 bases from V and 4 bases from J, with 17 bases in between. CDR1 and CDR2 from the germline V gene are LNHDA and SQIVND (reference sequence). The CDR3 spells CASAAPGWTTEAFF. The CDR3 bases are TGTGCCAGTGCGGCCCCAGGGTGGACCACTGAAGCTTTCTTT. The full variable domain, completed using reference TRBV19 and TRBJ1-1, is DGGITQSPKYLFRKEGQNVTLSCEQNLNHDAMYWYRQDPGQGLRLIYYSQIVNDFQKGDIAEGYSVSREKKESFPLTVTSAQKNPTAFYLCASAAPGWTTEAFFGQGTRLTVV.

The genes are TRBV19 and TRBJ2-3; D gene ambiguous. This CDR3 is built from 15 residues. With 3 bases removed from V and 3 bases from J, the gap between germline ends came to 13 bases. The germline gives CDR1 LNHDA, CDR2 SQIVND (reference sequence). CDR3 region: CASSMGRVSTDTQYF. In nucleotides, the CDR3 is TGTGCCAGTAGTATGGGCCGGGTATCGACAGATACGCAGTATTTT.

V gene TRBV5-4 combines with J gene TRBJ2-7; 12 positions match TRBD1. Germline V lookup: CDR1 SGHNT, CDR2 YYREEE (reference sequence). V trimming: 4 bases; J trimming: 7 bases; junction bases outside the gene matches: 12. CDR3 length equals 16 residues. The CDR3 spells CASSAHPGQGAGEQYF. The CDR3 DNA is TGTGCCAGCAGCGCGCACCCGGGACAGGGGGCGGGGGAGCAGTACTTC. Complete variable domain (other parts from reference TRBV5-4 and TRBJ2-7): ETGVTQSPTHLIKTRGQQVTLRCSSQSGHNTVSWYQQALGQGPQFIFQYYREEENGRGNFPPRFSGLQFPNYSSELNVNALELDDSALYLCASSAHPGQGAGEQYFGPGTRLTVT.

The chain couples TRBV7-4 to TRBJ2-1; the D gene is possibly TRBD2 (6 bases). Germline CDR1 and CDR2: SGHVT and SQSDAQ. This CDR3 is built from 15 residues. V lost 4 bases to trimming and J lost 9 bases, with 19 bases between them. In DNA, the CDR3 is TGTGCCAGCAGCTCCCTTACGGGGGACGGTGGTGAGCAGTTCTTC. It is translated as CASSSLTGDGGEQFF.

This chain joins TRBV4-3 and TRBJ1-1, with D possibly being TRBD1 (6 bases). The CDR3 covers 15 residues. Trimming removed 0 bases at V and 3 bases at J, with 11 bases between. CDR1 LGHNA and CDR2 YSLEER come from the germline V gene. CDR3 nucleotides: TGCGCCAGCAGCCAAGATCATGCAGGGGACACTGAAGCTTTCTTT. Translated, it gives CASSQDHAGDTEAFF.

This chain links TRBV5-6 with TRBJ1-1, with D unresolved. Germline V gene sequence: CDR1 SGHDT, CDR2 YYEEEE. V lost 3 bases to trimming and J lost 5 bases, with 14 bases between them. The CDR3 contains 14 residues. CDR3 region: CASSSPGSWTEAFF. The CDR3, as DNA: TGTGCCAGCAGCTCGCCGGGGAGTTGGACTGAAGCTTTCTTT.